The 24 T cell receptor beta chains reported below all come from one sample, sequenced in a study of T cells in narcolepsy. The assay was immunoSEQ multiplex PCR, and TCRdb's table has in-frame clones only and misses some. The sample includes approximately 40,000 clones, 88% of them seen just once. Sequenced: CD45RA- memory CD4+ T cells from PBMCs. Receptors were obtained from a human donor with narcolepsy.

This rearrangement joins TRBV7-2 to TRBJ1-3; D is ambiguous. The CDR3 is made up of 14 amino acids. The ends were cut back, 5 bases at V and 7 bases at J, with 15 bases in the middle. Germline CDR1 SGHTA, CDR2 FQGNSA. CDR3 protein: CASSDGSVRNTIYF. DNA of the CDR3: TGTGCCAGCAGCGACGGAAGTGTCCGGAACACCATATATTTT.

The sample holds a few counts of this clone. V gene TRBV27 combines with J gene TRBJ2-7; tentatively, D is TRBD1 or TRBD2 (5 bases each). There are 13 residues in the CDR3. Germline V lookup: CDR1 MNHEY, CDR2 SMNVEV (reference sequence). Between the trimmed V and J ends, which lost 6 bases and 5 bases, there was a span of 14 bases. CDR3 coding DNA: TGTGCCAGCAGGGGGGTCATGGGGGACGAGCAGTACTTC. It translates to CASRGVMGDEQYF.

The J gene is TRBJ2-5, the V gene TRBV6-6; D not certain. Germline V lookup: CDR1 MNHNY, CDR2 SVGAGI (reference sequence). V was cut by 2 bases and J by 0 bases, with 4 bases left in between. The CDR3 contains 13 residues. The CDR3 DNA reads TGTGCCAGCAGTTACGGGCACCAAGAGACCCAGTACTTC. It is translated as CASSYGHQETQYF.

This chain connects TRBV11-2 to TRBJ2-7, with D maybe TRBD1 (5 bases). CDR1 and CDR2 from the germline V gene are SGHAT and FQNNGV. The V gene lost 2 bases and the J gene lost 7 bases, with 12 bases spanning the gap. The CDR3 is made up of 13 amino acids. The CDR3 sequence is CASSLFREGEQYF. Here the CDR3 DNA reads TGTGCCAGCAGCTTATTCAGGGAAGGGGAGCAGTACTTC.

The V and J genes are TRBV9 and TRBJ2-3, with 9 bases fitting TRBD2. Germline CDR1 is SGDLS and CDR2 is YYNGEE. There are 16 residues in the CDR3. V lost 0 bases to trimming and J lost 4 bases; unmatched junction nucleotides: 6. The CDR3: CASSVAAGGPADTQYF. In DNA form, the CDR3 reads TGTGCCAGCAGCGTAGCTGCGGGAGGGCCCGCAGATACGCAGTATTTT.

This chain connects TRBV23-1 to TRBJ2-5, with D perhaps given as TRBD1 or TRBD2 (5 bases each). TRBV23-1 is reported as an ORF; its role is uncertain. V was cut by 3 bases and J by 0 bases, with 11 bases left in between. The CDR3 length is 15 residues. The CDR3 DNA follows: TGCGCCAGCAGTCACTCCGGGGCGCACCAAGAGACCCAGTACTTC. Translation: CASSHSGAHQETQYF.

V usage is TRBV7-2 and J usage is TRBJ2-7; 9 bases match TRBD2. V was pared by 0 bases and J by 5 bases, with 5 bases of the junction left unmatched. The length of the CDR3 is 15 residues. Germline lookup yields CDR1 SGHTA and CDR2 FQGNSA. The CDR3 reads CASSLAGLASHEQYF. The DNA for the CDR3 is TGTGCCAGCAGCTTAGCGGGACTAGCTAGCCACGAGCAGTACTTC. The entire variable domain, with the rest obtained from reference TRBV7-2 and TRBJ2-7, is as follows: GAGVSQSPSNKVTEKGKDVELRCDPISGHTALYWYRQSLGQGLEFLIYFQGNSAPDKSGLPSDRFSAERTGGSVSTLTIQRTQQEDSAVYLCASSLAGLASHEQYFGPGTRLTVT.

The J gene is TRBJ1-3, the V gene TRBV19; TRBD1 matches at 7 bases. V lost 7 bases and J lost 1; bases outside the gene matches: 10. CDR1 is LNHDA and CDR2 is SQIVND in the germline V gene (reference sequence). The CDR3 length is 16 residues. The CDR3 is CASTPTGLMSGNTIYF. CDR3 coding DNA: TGTGCCAGTACCCCGACAGGGTTAATGTCTGGAAACACCATATATTTT.

This chain joins TRBV7-3 and TRBJ1-2; a possible D gene is TRBD1 (6 bases). The CDR3 totals 15 residues. Trimming removed 5 bases from V and 5 bases from J, with 18 bases in between. The germline gives CDR1 SGHTA, CDR2 FQGTGA. The CDR3, as DNA: TGTGCCAGCAGCCAGACCCGGGACATGGCATATGGCTACACCTTC. It translates to CASSQTRDMAYGYTF.

The gene calls are TRBV5-5 and TRBJ2-5; 7 bases agree with TRBD1. The CDR3 is 15 amino acids. The germline V gene has CDR1 SGHKS and CDR2 YYEKEE (reference sequence). V gave up 4 bases and J gave up 12 bases; unmatched junction bases: 18. The CDR3 DNA follows: TGTGCCAGCAGCGACAGACCGGGACAGTCATCCTATGAGTACTTC. It yields the protein CASSDRPGQSSYEYF.

In its sample, this clone was seen once. The chain carries TRBV15 and TRBJ2-1; the D gene could be TRBD1 or TRBD2 (5 bases each). This CDR3 contains 15 residues. CDR1 LNHNV and CDR2 YYDKDF come from the germline V gene (reference sequence). V lost 5 bases and J 0 bases, leaving 11 bases between the germline ends. The CDR3 loop reads CATSLRDRSYNEQFF. The CDR3 nucleotides read TGTGCCACCAGCTTACGGGACCGCTCCTACAATGAGCAGTTCTTC.

This clone was detected only once. The V and J genes are TRBV2 and TRBJ1-2, with TRBD1 identical over 8 bases. This CDR3 region has 13 residues. The germline CDR1 and CDR2 sequences are SNHLY and FYNNEI. Trimming took 5 bases from V and 8 from J; bases not matched to a gene: 7. DNA for the CDR3: TGTGCCAGCAGTATAGACAGGGGAGACGGCTACACCTTC. Protein: CASSIDRGDGYTF.

The V and J genes are TRBV14 and TRBJ2-7; 9 bases fit TRBD1. The germline gives CDR1 SGHDN, CDR2 FVKESK. The CDR3 extends over 15 amino acids. J was trimmed by 4 bases and V by 5 bases; bases with no gene match: 9. The CDR3 region has the DNA TGTGCCAGCAGCAGACCGGGACAGGGTTGGTACGAGCAGTACTTC. Translated: CASSRPGQGWYEQYF.

This clone occurred a few times. The chain carries TRBV27 and TRBJ1-1, with 7 nucleotides matching TRBD1. With 6 bases clipped from V and 9 bases from J, the junction kept 10 bases outside the gene matches. Germline V CDR1 and CDR2: MNHEY, SMNVEV (reference sequence). The CDR3 is 13 amino acids. Here the CDR3 DNA reads TGTGCCAGCAGCCGGGACAGTGAACGTAAAGCTTTCTTT. Translation gives CASSRDSERKAFF.

This rearrangement joins TRBV2 to TRBJ2-1, with 7 bases fitting TRBD1. Per germline, CDR1 SNHLY and CDR2 FYNNEI. The CDR3 totals 15 residues. The V segment lost 5 bases and the J segment 0 bases; nucleotides outside the gene matches: 4. CDR3 protein: CASSFDRDSYNEQFF. The CDR3 DNA follows: TGTGCCAGCAGTTTTGACAGGGACTCCTACAATGAGCAGTTCTTC.

The chain uses TRBV6-5 and TRBJ2-7; D possibly matches TRBD1 or TRBD2 (7 bases each). The CDR3 sequence is 16 residues long. Germline V gene sequence: CDR1 MNHEY, CDR2 SVGAGI. V lost 2 bases and J 4 bases, leaving 18 bases between the germline ends. The DNA of the CDR3 is TGTGCCAGCAGTTACGGCCCAGGGGGGGCCCGGTACGAGCAGTACTTC. As protein: CASSYGPGGARYEQYF.

This sequence joins TRBV6-1 and TRBJ2-5; D might be TRBD1 (6 bases). CDR3 length equals 15 residues. Trimming left V 6 bases short and J 5 bases short, with 19 bases between. Germline V gene lookup returns CDR1 MNHNS and CDR2 SASEGT. DNA of the CDR3: TGTGCCAGCAGGGGCGATACAGGGTCGTCGGAGACCCAGTACTTC. This translates into CASRGDTGSSETQYF.

The CDR3 loop is CASSPLGVEETQYF. DNA for the CDR3: TGCGCCAGCAGCCCCCTGGGGGTGGAAGAGACCCAGTACTTC. The chain joins TRBV4-3 to TRBJ2-5; the D gene could be TRBD1 or TRBD2 (5 bases each). Trimming shortened V by 4 bases and J by 3 bases, and 12 bases separated the two germline ends. Germline CDR1 LGHNA, CDR2 YSLEER. The CDR3 contains 14 residues.

The V gene is TRBV29-1, the J gene TRBJ2-3, with D possibly being TRBD1 (5 bases). The length of the CDR3 is 11 residues. V lost 4 bases to trimming and J lost 3 bases, with 5 bases between them. Looked up from germline, CDR1 is SQVTM and CDR2 is ANQGSEA. This CDR3 reads CSVGTTDTQYF. CDR3 sequence (DNA): TGCAGCGTTGGGACAACAGATACGCAGTATTTT.

V is TRBV9 and J is TRBJ2-3, with D perhaps matching TRBD2 (5 bases). V lost 3 bases and J 2 bases, leaving 16 bases between the germline ends. In germline, CDR1 is SGDLS, CDR2 YYNGEE. The length of the CDR3 is 16 residues. CDR3 sequence reads: CASSAHTAVPTDTQYF. CDR3 nucleotides: TGTGCCAGCAGCGCCCACACAGCGGTGCCCACAGATACGCAGTATTTT.

The V gene is TRBV7-2, the J gene TRBJ1-2; a weak D match, TRBD1 (6 bases). The germline gives CDR1 SGHTA, CDR2 FQGNSA. With 5 bases removed from V and 2 bases from J, the gap between germline ends came to 9 bases. The CDR3 sequence is 13 residues long. CDR3 bases: TGTGCCAGCAGCCCGGGACAAAACTATGGCTACACCTTC. Translating gives CASSPGQNYGYTF.

V usage is TRBV4-1 and J usage is TRBJ2-5; no firm D call. There are 16 residues in the CDR3. The germline V and J ends were trimmed by 2 bases and 3 bases, with 16 bases remaining between them. Germline V lookup: CDR1 MGHRA, CDR2 YSYEKL. CDR3 protein: CASSQFLVGVKETQYF. The CDR3 DNA sequence: TGCGCCAGCAGCCAATTTTTAGTGGGCGTGAAAGAGACCCAGTACTTC.

The chain joins TRBV28 to TRBJ1-5, with TRBD1 matching over 10 bases. From germline, CDR1 is MDHEN and CDR2 SYDVKM. V shed 9 bases and J 3 bases; nucleotides not matched to a gene: 8. There are 15 residues in the CDR3. The CDR3 coding sequence is TGTGCCAGTGGGGACAGGGGTATTGACAATCAGCCCCAGCATTTT. Protein: CASGDRGIDNQPQHF.

CDR3 protein: CASSLGQGAYTEAFF. The CDR3 DNA sequence: TGCGCCAGCAGCCTGGGACAGGGGGCGTACACTGAAGCTTTCTTT. The V and J genes are TRBV5-1 and TRBJ1-1; 12 nucleotides align to TRBD1. V lost 4 bases to trimming and J lost 3 bases; unmatched junction nucleotides: 4. In germline, CDR1 is SGHRS, CDR2 YFSETQ. CDR3 length: 15 amino acids. Variable domain in full (rest from reference TRBV5-1 and TRBJ1-1): KAGVTQTPRYLIKTRGQQVTLSCSPISGHRSVSWYQQTPGQGLQFLFEYFSETQRNKGNFPGRFSGRQFSNSRSEMNVSTLELGDSALYLCASSLGQGAYTEAFFGQGTRLTVV.